Sequencing of this T cell receptor (beta chain) was carried out in a study of blood T cell repertoires in COVID-19. The overall study: Sites across the United States, Italy and Spain contributed samples from acute and convalescent COVID-19.

Germline-derived CDR1 and CDR2 are SGHRS and YFSETQ. V lost 0 bases to trimming and J lost 5 bases, with 11 bases between them. This CDR3 spans 14 amino acids. Source study methods: Counts of nucleated cells, estimated from reference gene primer amplification, were obtained. TCRdb's copy holds only in-frame clones and misses some; the assay was immunoSEQ multiplex PCR. That table gives V, J and clone size, and the DNA gave D and trimming. The sample records some 210,000 clones, approximately 84% being singletons. The receptor was isolated from a woman aged 50 to 60 with active or convalescent COVID-19. The sequenced sample consisted of peripheral blood. The chain couples TRBV5-1 to TRBJ2-5; D gene unclear. Written as DNA, the CDR3 is TGCGCCAGCAGCTTGGGCCAGCTCGGGGAGACCCAGTACTTC. Translated: CASSLGQLGETQYF.